This is a list of T cell receptor beta chains from one sample in a study of T cell repertoires in cytomegalovirus infection. One entry per CDR3 protein, called by TCRdb with MiXCR from the reads. The sample has hundreds of thousands of distinct CDR3 sequences, 30% to 35% seen once. Which antigens these TCRs recognize remains unknown. Sequenced here: cultured PBMCs, sampled from culture after CMV antigen stimulation. Receptor source: a human donor in good health (CMV status not recorded). Some clones in this sample may be carry-over from other donors' samples. Each CDR3 is given with its conserved first and last residue. Fields, in order: J gene, D gene, clone size, V gene, CDR3 DNA, CDR3 protein. A D gene is named only where the DNA matches it firmly. Only part of the rows carry a size: once, few, many, or a class if the clone is expanded.

TRBJ1-6,.,few,TRBV6-6,TGTGCCAGTACAACAGGGAGCTCCTATAATTCACCCCTCCACTTT,CASTTGSSYNSPLHF
TRBJ2-1,.,few,TRBV27,TGTGCCAGCAACCCTGTCAGCCTCCGAACGGGGAATGAGCAGTTCTTC,CASNPVSLRTGNEQFF
TRBJ1-2,TRBD1,few,TRBV2,TGTGCCAGCAGTAGCGTAGGGACAGTAAATGGCTACACCTTC,CASSSVGTVNGYTF
TRBJ2-7,TRBD2,.,TRBV7-2,TGTGCCAGCAGCTCGAGTCAGCGGGAGGGAACCTACGAGCAGTACTTC,CASSSSQREGTYEQYF
TRBJ2-4,.,.,TRBV7-9,TGTGCCAGCAGCCGGATGGGGGGATCCGGGACATCCGAGGGAAACATTGAGTACTTC,CASSRMGGSGTSEGNIEYF
TRBJ2-7,TRBD1,.,TRBV29-1,TGCAGCGCTGCCGGGACAGGACACAATTACGAGCAGTACTTC,CSAAGTGHNYEQYF
TRBJ1-1,.,few,TRBV12-3/TRBV12-4,TGTGCCAGCACCCGGACTCCATCGGGAGCTTTCTTT,CASTRTPSGAFF
TRBJ2-3,.,many,TRBV7-8,TGTGCCAGCAGCTTACCCCGGGCAGATACGCAGTATTTT,CASSLPRADTQYF
TRBJ1-4,TRBD1,.,TRBV2,TGTGCCAGCAGTGAAGAGACAGGGACTGAAAAACTGTTTTTT,CASSEETGTEKLFF
TRBJ2-1,TRBD1,.,TRBV11-3,TGTGCCAGCAGCTTAGATGACTGGGACAGTTTCAATGAGCAGTTCTTC,CASSLDDWDSFNEQFF
TRBJ1-6,.,.,TRBV14,TGTGCCAGCAGCCCATGGGTAGGGGGGTCACCCCTCCACTTT,CASSPWVGGSPLHF
TRBJ1-5,.,many,TRBV7-2,TGTGCCAGCAGCACTCAATCTTGGACAGGCAATCAGCCCCAGCATTTT,CASSTQSWTGNQPQHF
TRBJ2-3,.,.,TRBV11-2,TGTGCCAGCAGCTTAGTGGGAATAACGGGGGATACGCAGTATTTT,CASSLVGITGDTQYF
TRBJ2-5,TRBD2,.,TRBV7-2,TGTGCCAGCAGCTTAGTGGGACTAATCCCGGAGACCCAGTACTTC,CASSLVGLIPETQYF
TRBJ2-1,.,.,TRBV12-3/TRBV12-4,TGTGCCAGCAGTGTATTAAAGGGCTATGAGCAGTTCTTC,CASSVLKGYEQFF
TRBJ2-1,TRBD2,.,TRBV10-2,TGCGCCAGCAGTGATGGGGCTAGCGGCAATGAGCAGTTCTTC,CASSDGASGNEQFF
TRBJ2-7,TRBD1,.,TRBV20-1,TGCAGTGCTCGCGGGACAGGGGGCGGGTACGAGCAGTACTTC,CSARGTGGGYEQYF
TRBJ2-7,.,many,TRBV27,TGTGCCAGCAGCTTTGGGGGAACCTCCTACGAGCAGTACTTC,CASSFGGTSYEQYF
TRBJ2-1,TRBD2,.,TRBV7-3,TGTGCCAGCAGCGTAGTACTAGCGGGAGGGCGGGGGGCTGAGCAGTTCTTC,CASSVVLAGGRGAEQFF
TRBJ1-3,.,.,TRBV6-6,TGTGCCAGCAGTTATGGTCATGCCTCTGGAAACACCATATATTTT,CASSYGHASGNTIYF
TRBJ2-2,TRBD2,.,TRBV6-2/TRBV6-3,TGTGCCAGCAGCCTAGCGGGAGCGGTCGGGGAGCTGTTTTTT,CASSLAGAVGELFF
TRBJ1-3,.,.,TRBV12-3/TRBV12-4,TGTGCCAGCAGGGTAACTTTCTCTGGAAACACCATATATTTT,CASRVTFSGNTIYF
TRBJ2-1,TRBD2,many,TRBV7-2,TGTGCCAGCAGCCCTGGACTAGCGGGAGACAATGAGCAGTTCTTC,CASSPGLAGDNEQFF
TRBJ2-7,.,.,TRBV4-3,TGCGCCAGCAGCCAAGATTTCGGGGATTCGTACGAGCAGTACTTC,CASSQDFGDSYEQYF
TRBJ2-7,TRBD1,.,TRBV12-3/TRBV12-4,TGTGCCAGCAGTCCCTTCGGACAGGGGAAAGGCTACGAGCAGTACTTC,CASSPFGQGKGYEQYF
TRBJ2-5,.,.,TRBV12-3/TRBV12-4,TGTGCCAGCAGTTCTGAAAGACTGGGGACTGCAGAGACCCAGTACTTC,CASSSERLGTAETQYF
TRBJ2-4,.,.,TRBV19,TGTGCCAGTAGTATGGGCAGTAAAAACATTCAGTACTTC,CASSMGSKNIQYF
TRBJ1-3,TRBD1,few,TRBV6-6,TGTGCCAGCAGCCCGCAATCCTCGGACAGGTCCGGAAACACCATATATTTT,CASSPQSSDRSGNTIYF
TRBJ2-1,.,many,TRBV7-2,TGTGCCAGCAGCTTTCGCAGAGCGACGTACAATGAGCAGTTCTTC,CASSFRRATYNEQFF